This T cell receptor (beta chain) was identified in a study of blood T cells in healthy people across ages. Whole-study findings and limits: Long-lived donors exceeded aged donors in naive CD4+ cells and diversity.

This clonotype was found a few times. Its matching antigen is unknown. The V end lost 1 base, the J end lost 6 bases, and 13 bases lay between the germline ends. Germline V CDR1 and CDR2: MGHRA, YSYEKL. CDR3 length: 14 amino acids. The second PCR ran roughly 6 to 11 cycles with a sample-barcoded 5' primer and J-beta primers. All samples yielded 3 million or more CDR3-containing paired-end reads. TCRdb reprocessed the 5' RACE reads with MiXCR, giving one entry per CDR3 protein. The data show under 700,000 distinct CDR3 sequences, under 30% seen once. This sample was shared with a second study, whose subject was T cells of mothers and their children. That work contributes: Over 8 million TCR beta CDR3 reads were obtained from each mother, and approximately 3 million from each child.

This receptor was identified in a boy aged 10-17 years in good health. What was sequenced was blood. This chain connects TRBV4-1 to TRBJ2-7; D ambiguous. DNA for the CDR3: TGCGCCAGCAGCCAAGTTGGAGACGGGCGCGAGCAGTACTTC. This sequence encodes CASSQVGDGREQYF.